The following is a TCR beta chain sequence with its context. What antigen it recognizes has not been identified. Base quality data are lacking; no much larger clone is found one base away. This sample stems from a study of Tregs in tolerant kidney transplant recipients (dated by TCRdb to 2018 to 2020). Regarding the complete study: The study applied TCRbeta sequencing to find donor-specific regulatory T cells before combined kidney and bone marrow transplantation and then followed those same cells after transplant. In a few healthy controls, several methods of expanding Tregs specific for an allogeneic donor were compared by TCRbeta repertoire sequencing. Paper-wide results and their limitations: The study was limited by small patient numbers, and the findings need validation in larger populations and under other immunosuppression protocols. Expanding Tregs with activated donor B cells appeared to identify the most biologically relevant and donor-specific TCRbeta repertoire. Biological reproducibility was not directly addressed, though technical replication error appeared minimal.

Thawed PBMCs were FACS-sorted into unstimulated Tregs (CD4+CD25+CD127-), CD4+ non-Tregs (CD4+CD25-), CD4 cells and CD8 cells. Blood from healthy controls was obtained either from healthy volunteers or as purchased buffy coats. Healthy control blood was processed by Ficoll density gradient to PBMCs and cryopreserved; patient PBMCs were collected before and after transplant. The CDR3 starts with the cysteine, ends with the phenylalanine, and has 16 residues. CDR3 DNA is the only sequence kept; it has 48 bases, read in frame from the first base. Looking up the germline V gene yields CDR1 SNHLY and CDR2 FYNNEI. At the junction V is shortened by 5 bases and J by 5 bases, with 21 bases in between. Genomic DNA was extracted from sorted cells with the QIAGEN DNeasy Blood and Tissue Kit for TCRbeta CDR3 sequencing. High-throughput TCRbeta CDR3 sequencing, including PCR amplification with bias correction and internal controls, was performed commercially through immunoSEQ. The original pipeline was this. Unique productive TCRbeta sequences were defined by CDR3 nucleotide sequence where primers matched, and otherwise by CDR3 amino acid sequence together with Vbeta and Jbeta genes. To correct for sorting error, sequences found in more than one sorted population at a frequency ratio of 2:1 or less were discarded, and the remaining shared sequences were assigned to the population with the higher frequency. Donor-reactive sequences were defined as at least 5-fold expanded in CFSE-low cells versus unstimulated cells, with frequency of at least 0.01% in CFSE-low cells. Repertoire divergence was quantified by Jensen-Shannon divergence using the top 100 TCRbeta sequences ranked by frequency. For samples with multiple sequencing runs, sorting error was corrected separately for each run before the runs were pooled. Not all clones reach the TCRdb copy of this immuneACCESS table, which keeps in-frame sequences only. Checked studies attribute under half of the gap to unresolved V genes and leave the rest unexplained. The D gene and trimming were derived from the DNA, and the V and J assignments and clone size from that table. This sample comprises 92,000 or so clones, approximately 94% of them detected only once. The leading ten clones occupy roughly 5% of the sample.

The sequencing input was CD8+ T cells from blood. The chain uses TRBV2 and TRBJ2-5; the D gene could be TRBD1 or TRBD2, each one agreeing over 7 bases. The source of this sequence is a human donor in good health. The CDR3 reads CASSILRGGSSETQYF. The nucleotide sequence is TGTGCCAGCAGTATTCTCAGGGGGGGTTCCAGCGAGACCCAGTACTTC.